The 13 T cell receptor beta chains below were found in one sample sequenced in a study of cytomegalovirus exposure and HLA in healthy donors. PCR used 60 Vbeta primers and 13 Jbeta primers. Assay used: immunoSEQ multiplex PCR; TCRdb lists only in-frame clones, some missing. The data hold under 150,000 clones, with nearly 85% observed a single time. Sample: PBMCs. These receptors came from a boy younger than 18 in good health and CMV-seronegative.

The chain carries TRBV7-9 and TRBJ2-5; 8 nucleotides match TRBD2. There are 12 residues in the CDR3. V shed 5 bases, J shed 11 bases, and the junction held 7 bases outside the gene matches. CDR1 SEHNR and CDR2 FQNEAQ come from the germline V gene (reference sequence). The CDR3 spells CASSPGLGGQYF. As DNA, the CDR3 is TGTGCCAGCAGCCCGGGACTAGGAGGGCAGTACTTC.

The rearrangement joins TRBV5-4 to TRBJ2-7, with D unresolved. V lost 3 bases and J 6 bases, leaving 13 bases between the germline ends. The CDR3 has 13 residues. CDR1 is SGHNT and CDR2 is YYREEE in the germline V gene (reference sequence). The CDR3 sequence: CASSSSGRGEQYF. Here the CDR3 DNA reads TGTGCCAGCAGCTCCTCCGGCAGAGGCGAGCAGTACTTC.

The chain combines TRBV30 with TRBJ1-1, with D perhaps matching TRBD1 (5 bases). V was pared by 2 bases and J by 5 bases, with 12 bases between. The CDR3 covers 13 residues. Germline V gene sequence: CDR1 GTSNPN, CDR2 SVGIG (reference sequence). CDR3 residues: CAWSQGGMTEAFF. CDR3 in DNA: TGTGCCTGGAGTCAGGGAGGGATGACTGAAGCTTTCTTT. Filled out from reference TRBV30 and TRBJ1-1, the complete variable domain reads SQTIHQWPATLVQPVGSPLSLECTVEGTSNPNLYWYRQAAGRGLQLLFYSVGIGQISSEVPQNLSASRPQDRQFILSSKKLLLSDSGFYLCAWSQGGMTEAFFGQGTRLTVV.

This clone was counted a few times. The chain uses TRBV30 and TRBJ2-3; D is unclear. The CDR3 sequence is 12 residues long. Between the trimmed V and J ends, which lost 3 bases and 2 bases, there was a span of 6 bases. Per the germline V gene, CDR1 is GTSNPN and CDR2 is SVGIG (reference sequence). The CDR3 loop is CAWRRSTDTQYF. The CDR3 DNA is TGTGCCTGGAGACGGTCCACAGATACGCAGTATTTT. The full variable domain, its missing parts supplied by reference TRBV30 and TRBJ2-3, is SQTIHQWPATLVQPVGSPLSLECTVEGTSNPNLYWYRQAAGRGLQLLFYSVGIGQISSEVPQNLSASRPQDRQFILSSKKLLLSDSGFYLCAWRRSTDTQYFGPGTRLTVL.

The chain combines TRBV4-1 with TRBJ2-7; 11 bases match TRBD2. Germline loops: CDR1 MGHRA, CDR2 YSYEKL. The junction had 10 bases not matched to a gene; V was cut back by 3 bases and J by 6 bases. The CDR3 runs 16 residues. This CDR3 reads CASSQPLAGGGSEQYF. The CDR3 nucleotides read TGCGCCAGCAGCCAGCCTCTAGCGGGAGGAGGGAGCGAGCAGTACTTC.

CDR3 nucleotide sequence: TGTGCCAGTAGTATAGATCAAGGGGGAGGCAATCAGCCCCAGCATTTT. It codes for CASSIDQGGGNQPQHF. This chain connects TRBV19 to TRBJ1-5; D perhaps matches TRBD1 (6 bases). The CDR3 covers 16 residues. V lost 0 bases and J 2 bases, leaving 11 bases between the germline ends. Germline V CDR1 and CDR2: LNHDA, SQIVND (reference sequence).

This clone occurred once. V is TRBV30 and J is TRBJ1-4; 8 bases are a match to TRBD1. The junction had 4 bases not matched to a gene; V was cut back by 7 bases and J by 6 bases. Germline V gene sequence: CDR1 GTSNPN, CDR2 SVGIG (reference sequence). The CDR3 spans 12 residues. CDR3 residues: CASSGGYEKLFF. CDR3 sequence (DNA): TGTGCCTCCTCAGGGGGCTATGAAAAACTGTTTTTT.

The chain recombines TRBV29-1 with TRBJ1-2; maybe TRBD1 (6 bases). The CDR3 loop spans 13 amino acids. Deletions cut 7 bases from V and 6 bases from J, with 18 bases between. The germline V gene has CDR1 SQVTM and CDR2 ANQGSEA. The CDR3 loop is CSATEGDSNGYTF. CDR3 sequence (DNA): TGCAGCGCCACCGAGGGGGATTCGAATGGCTACACCTTC. Using reference TRBV29-1 and TRBJ1-2 for the parts outside the CDR3, the full variable domain is SAVISQKPSRDICQRGTSLTIQCQVDSQVTMMFWYRQQPGQSLTLIATANQGSEATYESGFVIDKFPISRPNLTFSTLTVSNMSPEDSSIYLCSATEGDSNGYTFGSGTRLTVV.

This clone showed up just once. The J gene is TRBJ2-7, the V gene TRBV7-9; 12 bases map to TRBD1. J was trimmed by 2 bases and V by 5 bases; bases with no gene match: 10. The V gene's germline CDR1 is SEHNR and CDR2 FQNEAQ (reference sequence). CDR3 length: 17 residues. This chain's CDR3 is CASSHHTGTGGPYEQYF. The CDR3 DNA reads TGTGCCAGCAGCCACCACACCGGGACAGGGGGCCCCTACGAGCAGTACTTC. The full variable domain, rest sourced from reference TRBV7-9 and TRBJ2-7, is DTGVSQNPRHKITKRGQNVTFRCDPISEHNRLYWYRQTLGQGPEFLTYFQNEAQLEKSRLLSDRFSAERPKGSFSTLEIQRTEQGDSAMYLCASSHHTGTGGPYEQYFGPGTRLTVT.

The V call is TRBV5-1, the J call TRBJ1-1, with 8 bases aligning to TRBD1. Trimming at V came to 5 bases and at J to 1 base, leaving 13 bases not matched to a gene. This CDR3 has 17 amino acids. CDR1 SGHRS and CDR2 YFSETQ come from the germline V gene. DNA of the CDR3: TGCGCCAGCAGGCAACTCTCTTCCGGGACAGGGAACACTGAAGCTTTCTTT. It yields the protein CASRQLSSGTGNTEAFF.

The V and J genes are TRBV7-9 and TRBJ2-7; D is unclear. Deletions cut 3 bases from V and 0 bases from J, with 9 bases between. In germline, CDR1 is SEHNR, CDR2 FQNEAQ (reference sequence). There are 14 residues in the CDR3. The DNA of the CDR3 is TGTGCCAGCAGCTTCCCTTCTAGCTCCTACGAGCAGTACTTC. Protein: CASSFPSSSYEQYF.

The DNA of the CDR3 is TGTGCCAGTGGAGGTGGCAATCAGCCCCAGCATTTT. It encodes CASGGGNQPQHF. The chain carries TRBV19 and TRBJ1-5; no reliable D call. V lost 8 bases and J lost 2, with 7 bases in between. The CDR3 spans 12 residues. Germline loops: CDR1 LNHDA, CDR2 SQIVND (reference sequence).

The chain couples TRBV2 to TRBJ2-3; D might be TRBD1 (5 bases). In germline, CDR1 is SNHLY, CDR2 FYNNEI. The CDR3 length is 14 residues. The V gene lost 11 bases and the J gene lost 0 bases, with 15 bases spanning the gap. The CDR3 loop is CAWAQGPSTDTQYF. Written as DNA, the CDR3 is TGTGCCTGGGCGCAGGGTCCTAGCACAGATACGCAGTATTTT.